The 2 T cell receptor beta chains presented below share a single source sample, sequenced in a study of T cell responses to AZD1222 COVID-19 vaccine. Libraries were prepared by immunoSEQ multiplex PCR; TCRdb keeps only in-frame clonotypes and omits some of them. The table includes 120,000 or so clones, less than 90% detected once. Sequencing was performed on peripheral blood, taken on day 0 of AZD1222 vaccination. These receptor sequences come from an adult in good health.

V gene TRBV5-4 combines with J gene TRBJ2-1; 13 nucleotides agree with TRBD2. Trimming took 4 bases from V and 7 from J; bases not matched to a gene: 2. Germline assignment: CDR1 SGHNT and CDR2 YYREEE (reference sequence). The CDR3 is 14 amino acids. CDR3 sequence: CASSGTSGANEQFF. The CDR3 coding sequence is TGTGCCAGCAGCGGGACTAGCGGGGCTAATGAGCAGTTCTTC.

Here the CDR3 DNA reads TGTGCCAGCAGCCCGAGCGGGACGAACACCGGGGAGCTGTTTTTT. It codes for CASSPSGTNTGELFF. The chain couples TRBV3-1 (or the pseudogene TRBV3-2) to TRBJ2-2; 7 positions match TRBD2. Unmatched junction bases numbered 2, after V lost 4 bases and J lost 0 bases. Germline-derived CDR1 and CDR2 are LGHDT and YNNKEL (reference sequence). The CDR3 runs to 15 residues.